A single sample is the source of the 25 T cell receptor beta chains below, sequenced in a study of OX40 agonist ivuxolimab in advanced cancers. Clones were read by immunoSEQ multiplex PCR, and TCRdb kept only the in-frame ones, dropping some. The profile shows 60,000 or so clones, over 80% of them singletons. The sequences come from CD4+ or CD8+ T cells sorted from blood, collected in a trial of the OX40 agonist ivuxolimab. These receptors were collected from an adult with an advanced solid tumor such as melanoma, head and neck, liver or kidney cancer.

This clone is labeled medium-sized. DNA of the CDR3: TGTGCCTGGAGTACTTCCAGTAGGGGAAGGGCTTTCTTT. Translation: CAWSTSSRGRAFF. The chain is built from TRBV30 and TRBJ1-1; weak D call: TRBD1 (5 bases). The CDR3 loop spans 13 amino acids. Germline V gives CDR1 GTSNPN, CDR2 SVGIG (reference sequence). V lost 2 bases, J lost 11 bases, and 18 bases lay in between.

The chain carries TRBV9 and TRBJ2-1; 14 bases map to TRBD2. The germline V gene encodes CDR1 SGDLS and CDR2 YYNGEE. The length of the CDR3 is 17 residues. V was clipped by 4 bases and J by 9 bases; unmatched bases: 12. CDR3 DNA: TGTGCCAGCAGCCCAGGACTAGCGGGAGGATTTTTAGGTGAGCAGTTCTTC. Translated, it gives CASSPGLAGGFLGEQFF.

This chain connects TRBV7-9 to TRBJ2-3; D tentatively reads TRBD1 or TRBD2 (6 bases each). Germline CDR1 is SEHNR and CDR2 is FQNEAQ (reference sequence). This CDR3 contains 16 residues. V lost 6 bases and J 0 bases, leaving 16 bases between the germline ends. CDR3 loop: CASRSPRGESTDTQYF. Here the CDR3 DNA reads TGTGCCAGCAGATCCCCAAGGGGGGAAAGCACAGATACGCAGTATTTT.

V usage is TRBV29-1 and J usage is TRBJ1-2; D is undetermined. This CDR3 region has 11 residues. The V and J ends lost 4 bases and 7 bases respectively, with 10 bases between them. The germline V gene encodes CDR1 SQVTM and CDR2 ANQGSEA. CDR3 coding DNA: TGCAGCGTTGTAAGAGAGGGTGGCTACACCTTC. Its protein is CSVVREGGYTF.

The rearrangement links TRBV13 to TRBJ2-7; D not certain. V lost 5 bases to trimming and J lost 2 bases, with 10 bases between them. Germline CDR1 reads PRHDT; CDR2 reads FYEKMQ (reference sequence). This CDR3 has 13 residues. The CDR3: CASSPSLTYEQYF. CDR3 sequence (DNA): TGTGCCAGCAGCCCTTCTCTTACCTACGAGCAGTACTTC.

This rearrangement joins TRBV2 to TRBJ2-5; TRBD2 agrees at 7 bases. Looked up from germline, CDR1 is SNHLY and CDR2 is FYNNEI. The CDR3 length is 16 residues. V gave up 4 bases and J gave up 5 bases; unmatched junction bases: 13. CDR3 DNA sequence: TGTGCCAGCAGTGGCTGGCGGGAGAACGGTGGGGAGACCCAGTACTTC. Residues: CASSGWRENGGETQYF. The entire variable domain, with the rest obtained from reference TRBV2 and TRBJ2-5, is as follows: EPEVTQTPSHQVTQMGQEVILRCVPISNHLYFYWYRQILGQKVEFLVSFYNNEISEKSEIFDDQFSVERPDGSNFTLKIRSTKLEDSAMYFCASSGWRENGGETQYFGPGTRLLVL.

The rearrangement uses TRBV28 and TRBJ1-6, with 7 bases that match TRBD1. Trimming removed 10 bases from V and 0 bases from J; junction bases left unmatched: 9. CDR3 length: 16 residues. Germline V lookup: CDR1 MDHEN, CDR2 SYDVKM. The CDR3 loop is CAIRGTDSSYNSPLHF. The DNA for the CDR3 is TGTGCCATCAGGGGGACAGATAGCTCCTATAATTCACCCCTCCACTTT.

This clone was seen more than once but under ten times. The J gene is TRBJ1-6, the V gene TRBV7-2; D gene ambiguous. Looked up from germline, CDR1 is SGHTA and CDR2 is FQGNSA. V was clipped by 5 bases and J by 8 bases, with 22 bases between them. The CDR3 totals 17 residues. CDR3 sequence (DNA): TGTGCCAGCAGCCCGGGATTTTGGAACTTCTTATATTCACCCCTCCACTTT. It codes for CASSPGFWNFLYSPLHF.

The chain couples TRBV5-6 to TRBJ2-3, with a weak D call TRBD2 (6 bases). Trimming removed 0 bases at V and 6 bases at J, with 11 bases between. Germline values: CDR1 SGHDT, CDR2 YYEEEE. The CDR3 covers 14 residues. CDR3 region: CASSLAGGRDTQYF. DNA of the CDR3: TGTGCCAGCAGCTTGGCCGGTGGGAGGGATACGCAGTATTTT.

The chain combines TRBV28 with TRBJ2-2; D not resolved. This CDR3 comprises 14 residues. Germline CDR1 and CDR2: MDHEN and SYDVKM. Trimming stripped 7 bases from V and 2 bases from J, with 11 bases between. The CDR3 protein is CASNDWENTGELFF. The DNA for the CDR3 is TGTGCCAGCAACGACTGGGAAAACACCGGGGAGCTGTTTTTT.

This chain links TRBV7-9 with TRBJ2-7; D is unclear. This CDR3 region has 12 residues. CDR1 is SEHNR, CDR2 FQNEAQ, per germline (reference sequence). V was clipped by 1 base and J by 3 bases, with 4 bases between them. CDR3 loop: CASSLGVYEQYF. CDR3 in DNA: TGTGCCAGCAGCTTAGGGGTCTACGAGCAGTACTTC.

The rearrangement links TRBV6-5 to TRBJ1-2; D remains unclear. Deletions cut 3 bases from V and 0 bases from J, with 11 bases between. CDR1 MNHEY and CDR2 SVGAGI come from the germline V gene. The CDR3 runs 15 residues. The CDR3 nucleotides read TGTGCCAGCAGTTATTCGGAAGACTCTAACTATGGCTACACCTTC. Translation gives CASSYSEDSNYGYTF.

The V gene is TRBV19, the J gene TRBJ1-1, with 7 bases aligning to TRBD1. Trimming took 3 bases from V and 9 from J; bases not matched to a gene: 10. The CDR3 covers 14 residues. Germline V gene sequence: CDR1 LNHDA, CDR2 SQIVND (reference sequence). The chain's CDR3 is CASSIQGDSVKAFF. The CDR3 region has the DNA TGTGCCAGTAGTATTCAAGGGGACAGCGTCAAAGCTTTCTTT.

The chain links TRBV10-3 to TRBJ2-7; no clear D. V lost 0 bases to trimming and J lost 4 bases, with 7 bases between them. Germline lookup yields CDR1 ENHRY and CDR2 SYGVKD. The CDR3 extends over 13 amino acids. The CDR3 loop reads CAISESLVYEQYV. Here the CDR3 DNA reads TGTGCCATCAGTGAGTCTCTGGTATACGAGCAGTACGTC.

This clone was picked up one time. The rearrangement uses TRBV2 and TRBJ2-1; TRBD2 is a possible D gene (5 bases). Germline assignment: CDR1 SNHLY and CDR2 FYNNEI. The V and J ends lost 2 bases and 3 bases respectively, with 17 bases between them. This CDR3 is 17 amino acids long. DNA of the CDR3: TGTGCCAGCAGTGAACTGACCGAGACTATATTCTACAATGAGCAGTTCTTC. This translates into CASSELTETIFYNEQFF. The variable domain in full, completed from reference TRBV2 and TRBJ2-1, reads EPEVTQTPSHQVTQMGQEVILRCVPISNHLYFYWYRQILGQKVEFLVSFYNNEISEKSEIFDDQFSVERPDGSNFTLKIRSTKLEDSAMYFCASSELTETIFYNEQFFGPGTRLTVL.

J is TRBJ1-5 and V is TRBV6-5, with D unclear. The V and J ends lost 11 bases and 1 base respectively, with 12 bases between them. The CDR3 spans 13 residues. The V gene's germline CDR1 is MNHEY and CDR2 SVGAGI. In DNA, the CDR3 is TGTGCCGCCGGTAGATGGAGCAATCAGCCCCAGCATTTT. It specifies CAAGRWSNQPQHF.

The chain is built from TRBV30 and TRBJ1-2; no reliable D call. The germline V and J ends were trimmed by 2 bases and 2 bases, with 6 bases remaining between them. The CDR3 totals 12 residues. CDR1 and CDR2 from the germline V gene are GTSNPN and SVGIG (reference sequence). The CDR3 region has the DNA TGTGCCTGGAGTATGGGCAACTATGGCTACACCTTC. Translating it yields CAWSMGNYGYTF.

A single count supports this clone. The chain has TRBV28 and TRBJ1-2; no definite D call. The CDR3 sequence is 15 residues long. The germline V gene encodes CDR1 MDHEN and CDR2 SYDVKM. The germline V and J ends were trimmed by 1 base and 4 bases, with 13 bases remaining between them. DNA for the CDR3: TGTGCCAGCAGTTTATACAGCAAAACGGGCTATGGCTACACCTTC. Translation: CASSLYSKTGYGYTF.

V gene TRBV28 combines with J gene TRBJ2-1; 8 bases are shared with TRBD2. This CDR3 spans 18 amino acids. The V gene end was trimmed by 1 base and the J gene end by 7 bases; junction bases not matched to a gene: 15. CDR1 is MDHEN, CDR2 SYDVKM, per germline. The CDR3 DNA follows: TGTGCCAGCAGTTTATCCGGAAGCTCGACTAGCGCAGGGAATGAGCAGTTCTTC. Translated, it gives CASSLSGSSTSAGNEQFF.

The chain employs TRBV6-5 and TRBJ2-3; 9 bases agree with TRBD2. V was clipped by 4 bases and J by 4 bases; unmatched bases: 6. Germline loops: CDR1 MNHEY, CDR2 SVGAGI. This CDR3 is 15 amino acids long. In nucleotides, the CDR3 is TGTGCCAGCAGTTTAACTAGCGGGTTCTCAGATACGCAGTATTTT. Translated, it gives CASSLTSGFSDTQYF.

The chain employs TRBV30 and TRBJ1-2; D unresolved. CDR3 length: 11 amino acids. The germline gives CDR1 GTSNPN, CDR2 SVGIG (reference sequence). Trimming shortened V by 5 bases and J by 2 bases, and 6 bases separated the two germline ends. The CDR3 coding sequence is TGTGCCTGGGCAGCAAACTATGGCTACACCTTC. Translating it yields CAWAANYGYTF.

This chain joins TRBV4-1 and TRBJ1-2; the match to TRBD1 covers 7 bases. Looked up from germline, CDR1 is MGHRA and CDR2 is YSYEKL. V trimming: 1 base; J trimming: 7 bases; junction bases outside the gene matches: 6. CDR3 length: 14 residues. The CDR3 spells CASSQGPAGGGYTF. DNA of the CDR3: TGCGCCAGCAGCCAAGGGCCGGCAGGGGGTGGCTACACCTTC.

The CDR3 loop reads CASSVVSGANEQFF. CDR3 sequence (DNA): TGTGCCAGCAGCGTAGTATCAGGGGCGAATGAGCAGTTCTTC. This chain uses TRBV9 with TRBJ2-1, with D possibly being TRBD1 (6 bases). V lost 0 bases, J lost 7 bases, and 11 bases lay in between. This CDR3 comprises 14 residues. Germline values: CDR1 SGDLS, CDR2 YYNGEE.

The V and J genes are TRBV27 and TRBJ1-6; D possibly corresponds to TRBD1 (6 bases). The CDR3 sequence is 15 residues long. Germline values: CDR1 MNHEY, CDR2 SMNVEV (reference sequence). Trimming cost V 4 bases and J 5 bases, with 12 bases left between them. The CDR3 DNA reads TGTGCCAGCAGTTCAGGGACACCAGATAATTCACCCCTCCACTTT. It is translated as CASSSGTPDNSPLHF.

The V and J genes are TRBV6-1 and TRBJ2-1, with 9 bases aligning to TRBD2. Per the germline V gene, CDR1 is MNHNS and CDR2 is SASEGT. This CDR3 is 15 amino acids long. The J segment lost 0 bases and the V segment lost 8 bases, leaving 5 bases of the junction unmatched. The CDR3: CASSSGTNSYNEQFF. CDR3 DNA sequence: TGTGCCAGCTCTAGCGGGACAAACTCCTACAATGAGCAGTTCTTC.